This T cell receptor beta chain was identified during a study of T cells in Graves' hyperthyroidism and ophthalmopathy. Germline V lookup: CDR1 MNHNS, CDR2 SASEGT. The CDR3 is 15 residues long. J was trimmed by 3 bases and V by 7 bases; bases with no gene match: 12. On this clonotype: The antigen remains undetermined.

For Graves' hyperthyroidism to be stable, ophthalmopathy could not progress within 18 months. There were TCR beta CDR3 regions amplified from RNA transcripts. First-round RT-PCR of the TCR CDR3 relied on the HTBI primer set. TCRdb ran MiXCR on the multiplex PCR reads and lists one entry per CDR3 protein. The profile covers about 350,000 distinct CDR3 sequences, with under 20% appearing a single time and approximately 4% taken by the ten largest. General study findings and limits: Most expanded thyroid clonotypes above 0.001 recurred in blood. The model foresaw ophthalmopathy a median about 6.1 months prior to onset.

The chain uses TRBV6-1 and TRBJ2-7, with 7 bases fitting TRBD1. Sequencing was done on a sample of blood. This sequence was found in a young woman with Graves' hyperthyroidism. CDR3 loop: CASTEGQSVGYEQYF. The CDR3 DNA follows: TGTGCCAGCACCGAGGGACAGTCCGTGGGCTACGAGCAGTACTTC.